These 32 T cell receptor beta chains came from one sample sequenced in a study of Graves' ophthalmopathy and Graves' hyperthyroidism. Amplification targeted the TCR beta CDR3 regions, with RNA transcripts as the source material. First-round RT-PCR used HTBI primers; second-round multiplex PCR followed. MiXCR, applied by TCRdb to the multiplex PCR reads, yields one record per CDR3 protein. The table has approximately 1.2 million distinct CDR3 sequences, 35% to 40% seen once. The specimen was peripheral blood or thyroid tissue (not recorded which). The receptors shown here come from an adult man with Graves' hyperthyroidism.

Many counts were recorded for this clonotype. The chain is built from TRBV3-1 and TRBJ2-5; possible D gene TRBD2, 7 bases. Germline loops: CDR1 LGHDT, CDR2 YNNKEL (reference sequence). Trimming took 0 bases from V and 5 from J, leaving 16 bases between them. The length of the CDR3 is 16 residues. The CDR3 loop is CASSQDQGGARETQYF. The DNA of the CDR3 is TGTGCCAGCAGCCAAGATCAAGGGGGGGCACGGGAGACCCAGTACTTC.

This clonotype was counted once. At one end the junction does not follow the germline gene, possibly because of a read error. The chain combines TRBV7-9 with TRBJ1-6; the D gene is possibly TRBD1 (5 bases). The CDR3 is 18 amino acids. CDR1 SEHNR and CDR2 FQNEAQ come from the germline V gene (reference sequence). The CDR3 DNA reads as TGCGCCAGCAGCCAAGATCTGGGGGAAATCTCCTATAATTCACCCCTCCACTTT. Translating it yields CASSQDLGEISYNSPLHF.

This clonotype appeared once. This chain links TRBV29-1 with TRBJ2-7, with 10 bases identical to TRBD1. CDR1 SQVTM and CDR2 ANQGSEA come from the germline V gene. The CDR3 is 16 amino acids. The ends lost 4 bases at V and 3 bases at J; junction bases unmatched: 12. The CDR3 DNA reads as TGCAGCGTTGCTCCAACCGGGACAGGGGTGATCTACGAGCAGTACTTC. It specifies CSVAPTGTGVIYEQYF.

This rearrangement joins TRBV4-1 to TRBJ2-5; 9 nucleotides match TRBD2. Trimming cost V 4 bases and J 4 bases; bases outside gene matches: 7. CDR1 MGHRA and CDR2 YSYEKL come from the germline V gene. The CDR3 loop spans 15 amino acids. The CDR3 sequence: CASSPIAGEGETQYF. The CDR3 bases are TGCGCCAGCAGCCCGATAGCGGGAGAAGGAGAGACCCAGTACTTC.

V and J are TRBV4-3 and TRBJ2-7; 9 nucleotides agree with TRBD1. Trimming cost V 2 bases and J 0 bases; bases outside gene matches: 5. The CDR3 consists of 16 residues. Germline V gene sequence: CDR1 LGHNA, CDR2 YSLEER. CDR3 sequence reads: CASSQSRDRDSYEQYF. For the CDR3, the DNA is TGCGCCAGCAGCCAAAGTCGGGACAGGGACTCCTACGAGCAGTACTTC.

The table lists this clonotype with many counts. The chain recombines TRBV2 with TRBJ1-2, with a possible D match to TRBD1 (5 bases). This CDR3 contains 17 residues. Per germline, CDR1 SNHLY and CDR2 FYNNEI. Trimming shortened V by 0 bases and J by 1 base, and 15 bases separated the two germline ends. As DNA, the CDR3 is TGTGCCAGCAGTGAAGCCCCCCGGGGCAGCGTTAACTATGGCTACACCTTC. It codes for CASSEAPRGSVNYGYTF. Supplemented by reference TRBV2 and TRBJ1-2, the full variable domain reads EPEVTQTPSHQVTQMGQEVILRCVPISNHLYFYWYRQILGQKVEFLVSFYNNEISEKSEIFDDQFSVERPDGSNFTLKIRSTKLEDSAMYFCASSEAPRGSVNYGYTFGSGTRLTVV.

The chain is built from TRBV7-4 and TRBJ1-1; no reliable D call. This CDR3 is built from 14 residues. In germline, CDR1 is SGHVT, CDR2 SQSDAQ. V dropped 8 bases and J dropped 0 bases, with 13 bases sitting between them. CDR3: CASPDSGLNTEAFF. The CDR3 DNA sequence: TGTGCCAGCCCCGATTCCGGTTTGAACACTGAAGCTTTCTTT. The complete variable domain, with remaining parts taken from reference TRBV7-4 and TRBJ1-1, reads GAGVSQSPRYKVAKRGRDVALRCDSISGHVTLYWYRQTLGQGSEVLTYSQSDAQRDKSGRPSGRFSAERPERSVSTLKIQRTEQGDSAVYLCASPDSGLNTEAFFGQGTRLTVV.

This chain connects TRBV10-3 to TRBJ2-6; no clear D. V lost 8 bases and J lost 1, with 6 bases in between. The CDR3 has 13 residues. CDR1 and CDR2 (germline): ENHRY, SYGVKD. DNA for the CDR3: TGTGCCATCGAGGTGTCTGGGGCCAACGTCCTGACTTTC. Translating gives CAIEVSGANVLTF.

The chain is built from TRBV2 and TRBJ1-6; 9 bases agree with TRBD1. The junction had 8 bases not matched to a gene; V was cut back by 7 bases and J by 10 bases. This CDR3 spans 14 amino acids. The germline gives CDR1 SNHLY, CDR2 FYNNEI. The CDR3 sequence: CASTPTGGSSPLHF. The CDR3 DNA is TGTGCCAGCACCCCGACAGGGGGTTCGTCACCCCTCCACTTT.

The sample holds many counts of this clonotype. The chain employs TRBV7-2 and TRBJ2-7; 8 nucleotides agree with TRBD1. After removal of 5 bases from V and 4 bases from J, the junction contained 13 bases not matched to a gene. The length of the CDR3 is 16 residues. Looked up from germline, CDR1 is SGHTA and CDR2 is FQGNSA. The CDR3 sequence: CASSRVSGQGSYEQYF. The CDR3 DNA sequence: TGTGCCAGCAGCCGGGTCTCCGGACAGGGTTCGTACGAGCAGTACTTC. Full variable domain (rest looked up from reference TRBV7-2 and TRBJ2-7): GAGVSQSPSNKVTEKGKDVELRCDPISGHTALYWYRQSLGQGLEFLIYFQGNSAPDKSGLPSDRFSAERTGGSVSTLTIQRTQQEDSAVYLCASSRVSGQGSYEQYFGPGTRLTVT.

The genes are TRBV5-5 and TRBJ2-5, with 7 bases fitting TRBD1. The CDR3 is 14 residues long. CDR1 is SGHKS, CDR2 YYEKEE, per germline (reference sequence). The V and J ends lost 5 bases and 3 bases, in that order; junction bases with no gene match: 7. The chain's CDR3 is CASSFTGVEETQYF. The CDR3 DNA sequence: TGTGCCAGCAGTTTTACAGGGGTCGAAGAGACCCAGTACTTC.

This clonotype was observed at least ten times. The CDR3 is CASSFGGPLHF. The CDR3, as DNA: TGTGCCAGCAGTTTCGGGGGGCCCCTCCACTTT. This chain joins TRBV12-3 or TRBV12-4 and TRBJ1-6; the D gene is possibly TRBD1 (5 bases). The CDR3 spans 11 residues. V lost 3 bases and J lost 13, with 7 bases in between.

With regard to this clonotype: A much larger clone lies one base from this, so it may be a read error. V is TRBV29-1 and J is TRBJ2-7; D may be TRBD1 (5 bases). V dropped 1 base and J dropped 3 bases, with 7 bases sitting between them. The CDR3 contains 12 residues. CDR1 and CDR2 from the germline V gene are SQVTM and ANQGSEA. CDR3 DNA sequence: TGCAGCGTTGAAGCAGACAGCTACGAGCAGTACTTC. This translates into CSVEADSYEQYF.

Regarding this clonotype: A much larger clone lies one base from this, so it may be a read error. The J gene is TRBJ2-7, the V gene TRBV19, with D tentatively TRBD1 (6 bases). V lost 9 bases and J 2 bases, leaving 14 bases between the germline ends. The CDR3 is made up of 13 amino acids. Germline CDR1 LNHDA, CDR2 SQIVND (reference sequence). CDR3 bases: TGTGCCAGAGATTCGGACAGCCCCTACGAGCAGTACTTC. Residues: CARDSDSPYEQYF.

In regard to this clonotype: At one of its ends the junction is not consistent with the germline gene, which may arise from a read error. The chain carries TRBV7-3 and TRBJ2-7; TRBD2 agrees at 11 bases. This CDR3 spans 15 amino acids. The germline gives CDR1 SGHTA, CDR2 FQGTGA. The CDR3 reads CASSLGLAGSYGQYF. CDR3 DNA: TGTGCCAGTAGCTTAGGACTAGCGGGCTCCTACGGGCAGTACTTC. The full variable domain, rest sourced from reference TRBV7-3 and TRBJ2-7, is GAGVSQTPSNKVTEKGKYVELRCDPISGHTALYWYRQSLGQGPEFLIYFQGTGAADDSGLPNDRFFAVRPEGSVSTLKIQRTERGDSAVYLCASSLGLAGSYGQYFGPGTRLTVT.

J is TRBJ2-2 and V is TRBV7-9; the D is unclear. Germline CDR1 is SEHNR and CDR2 is FQNEAQ (reference sequence). The CDR3 spans 16 residues. V lost 6 bases, J lost 3 bases, and 17 bases lay in between. CDR3 protein: CASRALGSRYTGELFF. In nucleotides, the CDR3 is TGTGCCAGCAGGGCCCTGGGCAGCCGCTACACCGGGGAGCTGTTTTTT.

This clonotype came up a few times. The rearrangement joins TRBV6-2 or TRBV6-3 to TRBJ2-2; D is perhaps TRBD2 (7 bases). There are 15 residues in the CDR3. The germline CDR1 and CDR2 sequences are MNHEY and SVGEGT. Trimming pared 8 bases from V and 1 base from J, leaving 14 bases between. The CDR3 sequence: CASPGGQLNTGELFF. The CDR3 nucleotides read TGTGCCAGCCCGGGGGGACAACTGAACACCGGGGAGCTGTTTTTT.

Ten or more counts support this clonotype. V usage is TRBV15 and J usage is TRBJ1-5, with 8 bases identical to TRBD1. The junction had 6 bases not matched to a gene; V was cut back by 3 bases and J by 2 bases. The CDR3 is 16 residues long. Germline CDR1 reads LNHNV; CDR2 reads YYDKDF (reference sequence). The CDR3 reads CATSSPGTGGNQPQHF. The CDR3 DNA sequence: TGTGCCACCAGCAGTCCCGGGACAGGAGGCAATCAGCCCCAGCATTTT. The entire variable domain, with the rest obtained from reference TRBV15 and TRBJ1-5, is as follows: DAMVIQNPRYQVTQFGKPVTLSCSQTLNHNVMYWYQQKSSQAPKLLFHYYDKDFNNEADTPDNFQSRRPNTSFCFLDIRSPGLGDTAMYLCATSSPGTGGNQPQHFGDGTRLSIL.

This clonotype was detected only a few times. The V and J genes are TRBV12-3 or TRBV12-4 and TRBJ1-2, with TRBD1 identical over 8 bases. The CDR3 spans 13 residues. The V segment lost 6 bases and the J segment 8 bases; nucleotides outside the gene matches: 8. The CDR3 DNA follows: TGTGCCAGCAGGACAGACAGGGGCGTCGGCTACACCTTC. Encoded protein: CASRTDRGVGYTF.

In its sample, this clonotype was seen a few times. A much larger clone lies a single base off, so this may be a read error. This CDR3 is CATSRRTGQGVGNQPQHF. CDR3 DNA sequence: TGTGCCACCAGCCGCCGGACAGGACAGGGTGTGGGAAATCAGCCCCAGCATTTT. V and J are TRBV15 and TRBJ1-5, with 8 bases that match TRBD1. J gave up 4 bases and V 5 bases, and 16 bases lay outside the gene matches. The length of the CDR3 is 18 residues. Per germline, CDR1 LNHNV and CDR2 YYDKDF (reference sequence).

The sample holds many counts of this clonotype. The chain joins TRBV9 to TRBJ1-5, with D perhaps TRBD1 (5 bases). The V end was cut by 4 bases, the J end by 5 bases, with 10 bases between. There are 13 residues in the CDR3. Germline CDR1 is SGDLS and CDR2 is YYNGEE. CDR3 nucleotides: TGTGCCAGCAGCTATGGGGGAGATCAGCCCCAGCATTTT. It codes for CASSYGGDQPQHF.

The chain carries TRBV11-2 and TRBJ1-6, with D unresolved. CDR3 length: 15 residues. V was trimmed by 1 base and J by 6 bases, leaving 10 bases between them. The V gene's germline CDR1 is SGHAT and CDR2 FQNNGV. CDR3 coding DNA: TGTGCCAGCAGCTTAGTTCAGTTGGGTAATTCACCCCTCCACTTT. It is translated as CASSLVQLGNSPLHF.

The chain combines TRBV7-9 with TRBJ2-7, with D perhaps matching TRBD1 (6 bases). This CDR3 has 12 residues. Trimming left V 6 bases short and J 6 bases short, with 12 bases between. Germline CDR1 reads SEHNR; CDR2 reads FQNEAQ (reference sequence). CDR3 sequence (DNA): TGTGCCAGCAGTCGAATGGACAGCGAGCAGTACTTC. This gives the protein CASSRMDSEQYF.

This clonotype was seen many times. The chain recombines TRBV19 with TRBJ1-2, with 7 bases matching TRBD1. The CDR3 is 14 amino acids. V trimming: 7 bases; J trimming: 2 bases; junction bases outside the gene matches: 7. The germline V gene has CDR1 LNHDA and CDR2 SQIVND (reference sequence). CDR3 nucleotide sequence: TGTGCCAGTATCTCACTACAGGGGAACTATGGCTACACCTTC. Protein: CASISLQGNYGYTF.

The chain uses TRBV5-1 and TRBJ2-7; weak D call: TRBD2 (6 bases). V lost 7 bases to trimming and J lost 6 bases, with 20 bases between them. Germline loops: CDR1 SGHRS, CDR2 YFSETQ. CDR3 length equals 14 residues. The DNA of the CDR3 is TGCGCCAGCCTACCTGGGACTGGCTCACGCGAGCAGTACTTC. Translating gives CASLPGTGSREQYF. Based on the CDR3 plus reference TRBV5-1 and TRBJ2-7, the full variable domain is KAGVTQTPRYLIKTRGQQVTLSCSPISGHRSVSWYQQTPGQGLQFLFEYFSETQRNKGNFPGRFSGRQFSNSRSEMNVSTLELGDSALYLCASLPGTGSREQYFGPGTRLTVT.

The V gene is TRBV29-1, the J gene TRBJ1-2, with D perhaps matching TRBD1 (5 bases). CDR3 length: 11 residues. Trimming pared 8 bases from V and 5 bases from J, leaving 12 bases between. From germline, CDR1 is SQVTM and CDR2 ANQGSEA. The CDR3 nucleotides read TGCAGCTTAGGGACGAAATATGGCTACACCTTC. Its protein is CSLGTKYGYTF.

About this clonotype itself: An end of the junction differs from the germline gene, which may be a read error. The rearrangement links TRBV7-2 to TRBJ2-2; D tentatively reads TRBD1 or TRBD2 (6 bases each). This CDR3 comprises 15 residues. Germline V gene sequence: CDR1 SGHTA, CDR2 FQGNSA. CDR3 region: CASNRANRAEGEQFF. In DNA, the CDR3 is TGTGCCAGCAATCGAGCCAACAGGGCGGAGGGAGAGCAGTTTTTT. The whole variable domain, remainder taken from reference TRBV7-2 and TRBJ2-2, is GAGVSQSPSNKVTEKGKDVELRCDPISGHTALYWYRQSLGQGLEFLIYFQGNSAPDKSGLPSDRFSAERTGGSVSTLTIQRTQQEDSAVYLCASNRANRAEGEQFFGEGSRLTVL.

A note on this clonotype: As the CDR3 is not closed by the conserved phenylalanine or tryptophan, this likely results from a read error. This chain joins TRBV10-3 and TRBJ1-2; 7 bases are shared with TRBD1. The CDR3 extends over 19 amino acids. CDR1 ENHRY and CDR2 SYGVKD come from the germline V gene. The V gene end was trimmed by 5 bases and the J gene end by 3 bases; junction bases not matched to a gene: 21. CDR3 amino acids: CAISLGPGLGTEADYGYTL. CDR3 DNA: TGTGCCATCAGTCTAGGCCCGGGGTTGGGGACAGAAGCGGACTATGGCTACACCCTC.

The V call is TRBV19, the J call TRBJ1-5; D possibly corresponds to TRBD1 (5 bases). Between the trimmed V and J ends, which lost 2 bases and 7 bases, there was a span of 15 bases. Per germline, CDR1 LNHDA and CDR2 SQIVND (reference sequence). The CDR3 runs 15 residues. The CDR3 region is CASSIKTRGGQPQHF. Written as DNA, the CDR3 is TGTGCCAGTAGTATAAAGACCCGTGGGGGGCAGCCCCAGCATTTT.

A few counts support this clonotype. The rearrangement joins TRBV4-3 to TRBJ1-1; D possibly corresponds to TRBD1 (5 bases). This CDR3 has 14 residues. Looked up from germline, CDR1 is LGHNA and CDR2 is YSLEER. V lost 6 bases to trimming and J lost 3 bases, with 14 bases between them. In DNA form, the CDR3 reads TGCGCCAGCAGTAAAACCGGGACCTACACTGAAGCTTTCTTT. This codes for CASSKTGTYTEAFF.

For this clonotype: One end of the junction fails to match germline, which may point to a read error. V is TRBV12-3 or TRBV12-4 and J is TRBJ1-1; tentative D call: TRBD1 (5 bases). CDR3 length equals 14 residues. CDR3 sequence reads: CASSLGGPNTEASF. In nucleotides, the CDR3 is TGTGCCAGCAGTTTGGGGGGTCCGAACACTGAAGCTTCCTTT.

Points on this clonotype: A read error is possible here, since a much larger clone lies one base away. V usage is TRBV11-2 and J usage is TRBJ1-2; the match to TRBD1 covers 10 bases. This CDR3 contains 16 residues. Losses at the gene ends were 7 bases for V and 4 bases for J; bases not matched to a gene: 12. CDR1 is SGHAT and CDR2 is FQNNGV in the germline V gene. The CDR3 here is CASITIRQGARYGYTF. CDR3 bases: TGTGCCAGCATAACAATCCGACAGGGGGCTCGCTATGGCTACACCTTC.